The 24 T cell receptor beta chains below were found in one sample sequenced in a study of regulatory T cells in long-lasting Graves disease. Indicated time point: persistent/refractory GD, antithyroid drugs over 5 years with positive TRAb. From PBMCs, RNA was extracted and then used to make the TCR library. In building TCR beta libraries, iRepertoire HTBI primers were used together with Arm-PCR of CDR3 regions. Using its own MiXCR run on the multiplex PCR reads, TCRdb lists one record per CDR3 protein. Here the sample spans fewer than 600,000 distinct CDR3 sequences, about 20% being singletons. Sequenced material: peripheral blood mononuclear cells (PBMCs), taken when the disease was refractory, from a patient treated with antithyroid drugs. Receptors originate from a female donor with Graves disease.

As regards this clonotype: Given a much more abundant clone one base away, this may be a read error. V is TRBV7-2 and J is TRBJ2-5, with 8 nucleotides matching TRBD2. Germline CDR1 is SGHTA and CDR2 is FQGNSA. The ends lost 5 bases at V and 2 bases at J; junction bases unmatched: 10. The CDR3 totals 16 residues. For the CDR3, the DNA is TGTGCCAGCAGCCCCCGGGGGGGGGGGCTTCAAGAGACCCAGTACTTC. It translates to CASSPRGGGLQETQYF.

V gene TRBV5-1 combines with J gene TRBJ2-2; D might be TRBD1 (5 bases). Germline assignment: CDR1 SGHRS and CDR2 YFSETQ. The CDR3 covers 14 residues. V was shortened by 3 bases and J by 0 bases, with 6 bases between the two germline ends. The CDR3, as DNA: TGCGCCAGCAGCTGGGGCACGAACACCGGGGAGCTGTTTTTT. Encoded protein: CASSWGTNTGELFF.

The V and J genes are TRBV29-1 and TRBJ2-7; TRBD2 matches 13 bases. The CDR3 loop spans 17 amino acids. J was trimmed by 7 bases and V by 0 bases; bases with no gene match: 12. Germline CDR1 and CDR2: SQVTM and ANQGSEA. The CDR3 sequence: CSVEEWGGTSGIGEQYF. For the CDR3, the DNA is TGCAGCGTTGAAGAGTGGGGGGGGACTAGCGGGATAGGGGAGCAGTACTTC.

This chain uses TRBV27 with TRBJ2-7; TRBD1 might be the D (6 bases). This CDR3 spans 15 amino acids. The V and J ends lost 3 bases and 2 bases respectively, with 14 bases between them. Germline V lookup: CDR1 MNHEY, CDR2 SMNVEV (reference sequence). The CDR3 loop is CASSFLRDTPYEQYF. As DNA, the CDR3 is TGTGCCAGCAGTTTCCTCCGGGACACCCCCTACGAGCAGTACTTC.

V usage is TRBV28 and J usage is TRBJ1-5; D gene uncertain. This CDR3 spans 13 amino acids. Trimming pared 6 bases from V and 7 bases from J, leaving 13 bases between. Germline loops: CDR1 MDHEN, CDR2 SYDVKM. The CDR3 protein is CASSLGRRQPQHF. The CDR3 nucleotides read TGTGCCAGCAGCTTGGGCCGGCGGCAGCCCCAGCATTTT.

Comments on this clonotype: It may be a read error: a sequence one base away is much more abundant. This sequence joins TRBV7-4 and TRBJ1-2, with D unclear. Between the trimmed V and J ends, which lost 11 bases and 9 bases, there was a span of 25 bases. Germline values: CDR1 SGHVT, CDR2 SQSDAQ. CDR3 length equals 14 residues. CDR3: CAGTLPRIDKSYTF. CDR3 in DNA: TGTGCCGGCACCCTTCCAAGGATTGACAAAAGCTACACCTTC. The entire variable domain, with the rest obtained from reference TRBV7-4 and TRBJ1-2, is as follows: GAGVSQSPRYKVAKRGRDVALRCDSISGHVTLYWYRQTLGQGSEVLTYSQSDAQRDKSGRPSGRFSAERPERSVSTLKIQRTEQGDSAVYLCAGTLPRIDKSYTFGSGTRLTVV.

The rearrangement joins TRBV6-2 or TRBV6-3 to TRBJ2-1, with 8 bases identical to TRBD1. Germline CDR1 MNHEY, CDR2 SVGEGT. This CDR3 is built from 15 residues. The V gene end was trimmed by 2 bases and the J gene end by 7 bases; junction bases not matched to a gene: 7. CDR3 sequence (DNA): TGTGCCAGCAGTTACGAGCAGGGGGCAAGGAATGAGCAGTTCTTC. Amino acids: CASSYEQGARNEQFF.

This clonotype was observed at least ten times. The chain joins TRBV29-1 to TRBJ2-4, with D possibly being TRBD2 (6 bases). Germline V lookup: CDR1 SQVTM, CDR2 ANQGSEA. CDR3 length: 13 residues. V lost 4 bases, J lost 1 base, and 8 bases lay in between. Written as DNA, the CDR3 is TGCAGCGTTGGTCTAGCGGCCAAAAACATTCAGTACTTC. This codes for CSVGLAAKNIQYF.

V is TRBV20-1 and J is TRBJ1-1; TRBD1 aligns across 9 bases. The CDR3 length is 15 residues. Germline CDR1 reads DFQATT; CDR2 reads SNEGSKA (reference sequence). V lost 5 bases, J lost 1 base, and 8 bases stayed unmatched. The CDR3 spells CSAGPGTGQNTEAFF. In DNA form, the CDR3 reads TGCAGTGCTGGTCCCGGGACAGGGCAGAACACTGAAGCTTTCTTT.

This clonotype was observed a handful of times. The V call is TRBV19, the J call TRBJ2-7, with 7 nucleotides matching TRBD2. The ends lost 3 bases at V and 5 bases at J; junction bases unmatched: 1. The CDR3 has 12 residues. Germline CDR1 is LNHDA and CDR2 is SQIVND (reference sequence). This CDR3 reads CASSIRGDEQYF. The CDR3 nucleotides read TGTGCCAGTAGTATCCGGGGGGACGAGCAGTACTTC.

The table lists this clonotype with many counts. The rearrangement links TRBV7-2 to TRBJ2-5, with D unresolved. The CDR3 covers 13 residues. V gave up 5 bases and J gave up 5 bases, with 12 bases separating them. Germline-derived CDR1 and CDR2 are SGHTA and FQGNSA. CDR3 region: CASSVGPGETQYF. CDR3 nucleotide sequence: TGTGCCAGCAGCGTTGGACCCGGCGAGACCCAGTACTTC.

The chain employs TRBV7-9 and TRBJ2-5, with 10 bases lining up with TRBD2. Germline CDR1 reads SEHNR; CDR2 reads FQNEAQ (reference sequence). This CDR3 has 18 amino acids. V lost 2 bases to trimming and J lost 6 bases; unmatched junction nucleotides: 15. The CDR3 here is CASSLPKLAGPGRKTQYF. CDR3 bases: TGTGCCAGCAGCTTACCCAAACTAGCGGGGCCGGGGAGGAAGACCCAGTACTTC.

This clonotype has ten or more counts. V gene TRBV10-3 combines with J gene TRBJ1-4; possible D gene TRBD1, 6 bases. This CDR3 is built from 16 residues. The germline CDR1 and CDR2 sequences are ENHRY and SYGVKD. Between the trimmed V and J ends, which lost 5 bases and 3 bases, there was a span of 16 bases. In DNA, the CDR3 is TGTGCCATCAGTACGGGACAAGGGCCGTCTAATGAAAAACTGTTTTTT. It yields the protein CAISTGQGPSNEKLFF.

This clonotype was counted at least ten times. The chain links TRBV28 to TRBJ1-5; D is undetermined. The CDR3 is 14 residues long. The germline V gene encodes CDR1 MDHEN and CDR2 SYDVKM. Trimming cost V 7 bases and J 0 bases, with 10 bases left between them. The CDR3 spells CASNGFDSNQPQHF. The CDR3 nucleotides are TGTGCCAGCAACGGGTTCGATAGCAATCAGCCCCAGCATTTT.

J is TRBJ1-1 and V is TRBV13; D call uncertain. The CDR3 sequence is 14 residues long. Germline loops: CDR1 PRHDT, CDR2 FYEKMQ (reference sequence). Trimming left V 0 bases short and J 8 bases short, with 13 bases between. CDR3: CASSLGSTTYEAFF. For the CDR3, the DNA is TGTGCCAGCAGCTTAGGGTCTACCACCTACGAAGCTTTCTTT.

This rearrangement joins TRBV4-3 to TRBJ2-2, with TRBD1 as a possible D gene (5 bases). V was shortened by 4 bases and J by 7 bases, with 16 bases between the two germline ends. Germline V gene sequence: CDR1 LGHNA, CDR2 YSLEER. CDR3 length equals 15 residues. CDR3 amino acids: CASSPVVGRIGELFF. The CDR3 DNA follows: TGCGCCAGCAGCCCCGTTGTGGGGCGTATCGGGGAGCTGTTTTTT.

The chain carries TRBV20-1 and TRBJ1-1, with TRBD1 matching over 8 bases. The CDR3 spans 14 residues. Losses at the gene ends were 5 bases for V and 1 base for J; bases not matched to a gene: 6. CDR1 and CDR2 (germline): DFQATT, SNEGSKA (reference sequence). The CDR3 DNA reads TGCAGTGCTGTCGGACAGGGAGGGAACACTGAAGCTTTCTTT. The encoded protein is CSAVGQGGNTEAFF.

This clonotype was seen at least ten times. V is TRBV11-2 and J is TRBJ2-7; D might be TRBD1 (6 bases). Trimming removed 1 base from V and 1 base from J, with 11 bases in between. Germline V gene data show CDR1 as SGHAT and CDR2 as FQNNGV. The CDR3 covers 15 residues. CDR3 loop: CASSLGQAESYEQYF. The CDR3 DNA follows: TGTGCCAGCAGCTTAGGACAGGCGGAATCCTACGAGCAGTACTTC.

This clonotype was observed a few times. The chain carries TRBV6-2 or TRBV6-3 and TRBJ2-3, with 11 bases matching TRBD1. The CDR3 consists of 15 residues. J lost 6 bases, V lost 4 bases, and 6 bases had no gene match. CDR1 is MNHEY, CDR2 SVGEGT, per germline. The CDR3, as DNA: TGTGCCAGCAGTTTTGGGACAGGGGGGGTCGATACGCAGTATTTT. Translating gives CASSFGTGGVDTQYF.

This clonotype was detected a few times. V is TRBV10-3 and J is TRBJ1-4; TRBD1 is a possible D gene (6 bases). Looked up from germline, CDR1 is ENHRY and CDR2 is SYGVKD. This CDR3 region has 13 residues. Trimming stripped 6 bases from V and 4 bases from J, with 9 bases between. Here the CDR3 DNA reads TGTGCCATCAGGGACAGCCTTAATGAAAAACTGTTTTTT. Amino acids: CAIRDSLNEKLFF.

The V call is TRBV27, the J call TRBJ1-1; D remains ambiguous. Looked up from germline, CDR1 is MNHEY and CDR2 is SMNVEV (reference sequence). The CDR3 length is 11 residues. V was pared by 7 bases and J by 4 bases, with 7 bases between. Here the CDR3 DNA reads TGTGCCAGCATTATCGGCACTGAAGCTTTCTTT. It codes for CASIIGTEAFF.

The chain carries TRBV5-4 and TRBJ2-7, with a possible D match to TRBD1 (6 bases). V was shortened by 2 bases and J by 2 bases, with 17 bases between the two germline ends. Germline V gene lookup returns CDR1 SGHNT and CDR2 YYREEE (reference sequence). CDR3 length: 16 amino acids. The CDR3 DNA reads TGTGCCAGCAGCTTCGCCCCGGGACACCCCACCTACGAGCAGTACTTC. Translating it yields CASSFAPGHPTYEQYF. The full variable domain, completed using reference TRBV5-4 and TRBJ2-7, is ETGVTQSPTHLIKTRGQQVTLRCSSQSGHNTVSWYQQALGQGPQFIFQYYREEENGRGNFPPRFSGLQFPNYSSELNVNALELDDSALYLCASSFAPGHPTYEQYFGPGTRLTVT.

As regards this clonotype: No conserved phenylalanine or tryptophan ends this CDR3, so it is likely a read error. The chain couples TRBV12-3 or TRBV12-4 to TRBJ1-3; no clear D gene. This CDR3 spans 12 amino acids. With 6 bases removed from V and 8 bases from J, the gap between germline ends came to 11 bases. The CDR3 region is CASRTTGDTIYL. DNA for the CDR3: TGTGCCAGCAGGACGACCGGGGACACCATATATCTT.

This clonotype was detected many times. This chain links TRBV2 with TRBJ2-1; D might be TRBD1 or TRBD2, each matching 7 bases. The CDR3 has 13 amino acids. Trimming removed 9 bases at V and 5 bases at J, with 14 bases between. The germline CDR1 and CDR2 sequences are SNHLY and FYNNEI. The CDR3 is CASGGDRNNEQFF. CDR3 DNA: TGTGCCAGTGGGGGGGACAGAAACAATGAGCAGTTCTTC.